A single T cell receptor (delta chain) is shown here with its context. No antigen is known for it. This entry belongs to a study of Vδ1+ human thymocytes. Study-wide findings and caveats: In the thymus, TRG and TRD repertoires looked highly polyclonal with Gaussian CDR3 lengths. Unexpected Vdelta2 sequences could cause misinterpretation of bulk repertoire data.

Alphabeta T cells were depleted, then CD3+ Vdelta1+ Vdelta2- thymocytes were FACS-sorted. Purity of the sorted Vdelta1+ thymocytes ranged from roughly 98% to 99.6%. V lost 2 bases and J lost 6; bases outside the gene matches: 16. Germline V gives CDR1 TSWWSYY, CDR2 QGS. CDR3 length: 19 residues. Extracted RNA was reverse transcribed into cDNA. Pooled V-gene forward primers with one constant-region reverse primer generated the CDR3 amplicons by multiplex PCR. With CATT, TCRdb re-called clones from the multiplex PCR reads. The sample has 80,000 or so delta-chain clones, about 35% seen once. The chain joins TRDV1 to TRDJ1, with 12 bases identical to TRDD3. Input material: Vdelta1+ gamma-delta thymocytes from the thymus. Described subset: FACS-sorted CD3+ TCRalphabeta- TCRVdelta1+ TCRVdelta2- thymocytes. This TCR was recovered from a boy younger than two who had congenital heart surgery. The CDR3 spells CALGEAHFRLGDTIHKLIF. CDR3 bases: TGTGCTCTTGGGGAAGCCCACTTCCGACTGGGGGATACCATCCATAAACTCATCTTT.